This T cell receptor beta chain comes out of a study of T cell changes during pregnancy in multiple sclerosis. The CDR3 sequence is 14 residues long. The V gene's germline CDR1 is SGHRS and CDR2 YFSETQ. Trimming removed 4 bases from V and 1 base from J; junction bases left unmatched: 3. Clones were read by immunoSEQ multiplex PCR, and TCRdb kept only the in-frame ones, dropping some. This table holds 100,000 to 110,000 clones, over 80% found once. The sequence was collected from a female donor with multiple sclerosis, enrolled in a pregnancy study. Sequences were derived from peripheral blood, sampled after pregnancy. The chain combines TRBV5-1 with TRBJ2-5, with 8 bases matching TRBD1. In DNA, the CDR3 is TGCGCCAGCAGCCGCGGGACAGGCCAAGAGACCCAGTACTTC. It codes for CASSRGTGQETQYF.